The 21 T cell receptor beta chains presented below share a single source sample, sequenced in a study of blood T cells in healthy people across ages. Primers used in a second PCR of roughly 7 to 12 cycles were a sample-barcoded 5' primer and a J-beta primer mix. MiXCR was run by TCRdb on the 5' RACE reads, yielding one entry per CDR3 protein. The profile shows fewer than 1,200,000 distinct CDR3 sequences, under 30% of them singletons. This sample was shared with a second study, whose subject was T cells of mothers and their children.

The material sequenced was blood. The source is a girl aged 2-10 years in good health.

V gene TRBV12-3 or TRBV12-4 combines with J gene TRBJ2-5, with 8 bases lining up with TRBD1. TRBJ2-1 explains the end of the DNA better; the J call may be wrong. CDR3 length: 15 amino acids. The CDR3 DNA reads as TGTGCCAGCACCCAGGGGCAGGGGGCGATAAATGAGCAGTTCTTC. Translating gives CASTQGQGAINEQFF.

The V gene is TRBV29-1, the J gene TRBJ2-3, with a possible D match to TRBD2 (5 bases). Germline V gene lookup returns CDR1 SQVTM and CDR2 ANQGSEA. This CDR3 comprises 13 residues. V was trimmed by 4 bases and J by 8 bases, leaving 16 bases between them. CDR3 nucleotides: TGCAGCGTTGGATGGGTGGACGAGGGTACGCAGTATTTT. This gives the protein CSVGWVDEGTQYF.

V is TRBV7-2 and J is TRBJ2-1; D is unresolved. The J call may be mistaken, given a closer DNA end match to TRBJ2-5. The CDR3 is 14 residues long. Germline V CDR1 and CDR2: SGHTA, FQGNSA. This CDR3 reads CASSFDPQAETQYF. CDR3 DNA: TGTGCCAGCAGCTTTGATCCTCAGGCAGAGACCCAGTACTTC.

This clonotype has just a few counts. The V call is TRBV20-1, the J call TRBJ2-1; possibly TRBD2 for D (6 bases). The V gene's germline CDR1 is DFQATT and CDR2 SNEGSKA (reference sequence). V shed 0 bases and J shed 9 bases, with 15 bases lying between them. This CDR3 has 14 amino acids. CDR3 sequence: CSARDQLAMGEQFF. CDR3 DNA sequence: TGCAGTGCTAGAGATCAACTAGCTATGGGTGAGCAGTTCTTC.

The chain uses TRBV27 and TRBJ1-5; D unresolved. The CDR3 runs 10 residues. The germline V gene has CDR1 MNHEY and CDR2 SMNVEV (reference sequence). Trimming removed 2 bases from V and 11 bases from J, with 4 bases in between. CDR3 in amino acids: CASSLDSQHF. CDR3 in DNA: TGTGCCAGCAGTTTAGATTCCCAGCATTTT.

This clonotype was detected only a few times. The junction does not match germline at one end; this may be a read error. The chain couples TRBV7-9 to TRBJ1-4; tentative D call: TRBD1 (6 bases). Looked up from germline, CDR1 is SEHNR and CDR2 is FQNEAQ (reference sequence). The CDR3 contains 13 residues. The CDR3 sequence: CASSPGDTQEVVF. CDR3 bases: TGTGCCAGCAGCCCGGGGGACACCCAGGAGGTGGTTTTT.

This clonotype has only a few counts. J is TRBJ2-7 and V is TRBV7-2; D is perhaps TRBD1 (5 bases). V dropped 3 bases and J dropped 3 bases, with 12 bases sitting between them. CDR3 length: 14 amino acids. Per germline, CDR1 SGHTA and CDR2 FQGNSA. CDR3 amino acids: CASSLVQGLYEQYF. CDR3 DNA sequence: TGTGCCAGCAGCTTGGTTCAGGGCCTCTACGAGCAGTACTTC. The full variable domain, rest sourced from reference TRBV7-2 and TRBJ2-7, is GAGVSQSPSNKVTEKGKDVELRCDPISGHTALYWYRQSLGQGLEFLIYFQGNSAPDKSGLPSDRFSAERTGGSVSTLTIQRTQQEDSAVYLCASSLVQGLYEQYFGPGTRLTVT.

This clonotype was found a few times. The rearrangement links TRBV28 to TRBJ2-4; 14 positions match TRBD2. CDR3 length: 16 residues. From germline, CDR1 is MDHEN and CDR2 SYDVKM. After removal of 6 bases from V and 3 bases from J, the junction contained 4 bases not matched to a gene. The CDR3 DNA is TGTGCCAGCAGACGACTAGCGGGGGGGAGCAAAAACATTCAGTACTTC. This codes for CASRRLAGGSKNIQYF. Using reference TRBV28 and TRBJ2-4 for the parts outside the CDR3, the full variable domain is DVKVTQSSRYLVKRTGEKVFLECVQDMDHENMFWYRQDPGLGLRLIYFSYDVKMKEKGDIPEGYSVSREKKERFSLILESASTNQTSMYLCASRRLAGGSKNIQYFGAGTRLSVL.

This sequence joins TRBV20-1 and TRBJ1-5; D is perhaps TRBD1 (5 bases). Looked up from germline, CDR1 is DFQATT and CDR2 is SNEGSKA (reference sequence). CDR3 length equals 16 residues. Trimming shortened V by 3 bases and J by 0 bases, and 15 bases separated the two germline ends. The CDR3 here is CSASTGGEYSNQPQHF. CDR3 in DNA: TGCAGTGCTAGTACTGGGGGGGAGTATAGCAATCAGCCCCAGCATTTT.

The CDR3: CASSRTAGQFYGYTF. In DNA, the CDR3 is TGTGCCAGCAGCCGAACCGCCGGACAGTTCTATGGCTACACCTTC. This chain joins TRBV12-3 or TRBV12-4 and TRBJ1-2; tentative D call: TRBD1 (6 bases). V dropped 6 bases and J dropped 4 bases, with 18 bases sitting between them. The CDR3 has 15 residues.

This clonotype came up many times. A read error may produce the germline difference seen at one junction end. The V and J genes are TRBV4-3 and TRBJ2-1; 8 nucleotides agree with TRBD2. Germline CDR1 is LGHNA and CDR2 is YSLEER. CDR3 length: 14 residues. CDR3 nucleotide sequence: TGTGCCAGCAGCCAATCGGGGGGGTACAATGAGCAGTTCTTC. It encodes CASSQSGGYNEQFF.

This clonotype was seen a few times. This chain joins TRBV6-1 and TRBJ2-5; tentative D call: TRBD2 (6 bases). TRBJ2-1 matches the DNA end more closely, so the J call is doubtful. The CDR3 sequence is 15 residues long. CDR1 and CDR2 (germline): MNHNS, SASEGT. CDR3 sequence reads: CASKLRDGGVDEQFF. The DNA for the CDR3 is TGTGCCAGCAAGCTGCGAGACGGAGGGGTGGATGAGCAGTTCTTC.

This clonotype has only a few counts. Here the CDR3 reads CASSLKVLQETQYF. DNA of the CDR3: TGTGCCAGCAGTTTGAAGGTCCTCCAAGAGACCCAGTACTTC. The V call is TRBV12-3 or TRBV12-4, the J call TRBJ2-5, with D uncertain. V was pared by 3 bases and J by 1 base, with 9 bases between. This CDR3 has 14 residues.

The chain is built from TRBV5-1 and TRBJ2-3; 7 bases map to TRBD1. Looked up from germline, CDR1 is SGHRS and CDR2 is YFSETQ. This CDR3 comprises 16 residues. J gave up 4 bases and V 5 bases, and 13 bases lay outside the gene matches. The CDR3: CASRERGPSGADTQYF. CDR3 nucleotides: TGCGCCAGCAGGGAGAGGGGGCCTTCCGGAGCAGATACGCAGTATTTT. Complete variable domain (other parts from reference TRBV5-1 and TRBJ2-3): KAGVTQTPRYLIKTRGQQVTLSCSPISGHRSVSWYQQTPGQGLQFLFEYFSETQRNKGNFPGRFSGRQFSNSRSEMNVSTLELGDSALYLCASRERGPSGADTQYFGPGTRLTVL.

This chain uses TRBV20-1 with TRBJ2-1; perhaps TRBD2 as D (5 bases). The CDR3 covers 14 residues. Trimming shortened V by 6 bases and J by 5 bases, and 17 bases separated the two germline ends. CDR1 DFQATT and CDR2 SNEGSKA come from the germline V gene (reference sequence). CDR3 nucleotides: TGCAGTGCCCCCCCGATAGCGAGAAACAATGAGCAGTTCTTC. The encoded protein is CSAPPIARNNEQFF.

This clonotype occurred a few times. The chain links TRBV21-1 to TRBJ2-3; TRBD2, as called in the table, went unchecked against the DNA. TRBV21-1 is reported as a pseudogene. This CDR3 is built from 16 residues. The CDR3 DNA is TGTGCCAGCAGCAAAGGTCATGGGGAGAGCACAGATACGCAGTATTTT. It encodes CASSKGHGESTDTQYF.

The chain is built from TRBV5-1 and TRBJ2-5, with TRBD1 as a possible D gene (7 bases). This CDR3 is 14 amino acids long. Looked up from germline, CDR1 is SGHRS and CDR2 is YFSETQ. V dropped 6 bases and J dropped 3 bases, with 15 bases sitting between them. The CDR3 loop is CASNLGRGEETQYF. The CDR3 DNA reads TGCGCCAGCAACCTCGGCAGGGGGGAAGAGACCCAGTACTTC. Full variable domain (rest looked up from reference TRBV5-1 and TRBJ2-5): KAGVTQTPRYLIKTRGQQVTLSCSPISGHRSVSWYQQTPGQGLQFLFEYFSETQRNKGNFPGRFSGRQFSNSRSEMNVSTLELGDSALYLCASNLGRGEETQYFGPGTRLLVL.

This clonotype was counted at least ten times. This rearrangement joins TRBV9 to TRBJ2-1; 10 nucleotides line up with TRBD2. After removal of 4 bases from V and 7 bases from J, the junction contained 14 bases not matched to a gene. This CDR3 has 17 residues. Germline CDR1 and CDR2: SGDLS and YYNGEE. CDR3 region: CASSPRPTSGFANEQFF. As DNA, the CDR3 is TGTGCCAGCAGCCCCCGACCGACTAGCGGGTTTGCTAATGAGCAGTTCTTC. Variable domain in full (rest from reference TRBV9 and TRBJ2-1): DSGVTQTPKHLITATGQRVTLRCSPRSGDLSVYWYQQSLDQGLQFLIQYYNGEERAKGNILERFSAQQFPDLHSELNLSSLELGDSALYFCASSPRPTSGFANEQFFGPGTRLTVL.

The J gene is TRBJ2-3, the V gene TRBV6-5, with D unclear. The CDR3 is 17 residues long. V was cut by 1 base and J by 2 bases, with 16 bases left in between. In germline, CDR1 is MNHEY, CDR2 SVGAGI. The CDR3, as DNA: TGTGCCAGCAGTTACTTCCATTTGTCGGGTTACACAGATACGCAGTATTTT. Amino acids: CASSYFHLSGYTDTQYF.

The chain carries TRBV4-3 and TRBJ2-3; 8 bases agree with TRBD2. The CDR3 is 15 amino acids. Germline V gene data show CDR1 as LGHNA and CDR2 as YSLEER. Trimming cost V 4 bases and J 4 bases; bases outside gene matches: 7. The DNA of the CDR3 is TGCGCCAGCAGCCTCGGGACTAGGGGGGCAGATACGCAGTATTTT. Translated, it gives CASSLGTRGADTQYF.

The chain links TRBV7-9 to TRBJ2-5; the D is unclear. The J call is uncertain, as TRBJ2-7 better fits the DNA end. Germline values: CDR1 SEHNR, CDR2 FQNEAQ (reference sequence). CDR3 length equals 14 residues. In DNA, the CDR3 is TGTGCCAGCAGCCCTCACAAAACCTTTTACGAGCAGTACTTC. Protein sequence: CASSPHKTFYEQYF.